This paragraph covers one TCR beta chain sequence. Generated by immunoSEQ multiplex PCR, the TCRdb table keeps only in-frame clones and is missing some. The sample has hundreds of thousands of clones; around nine tenths are singletons. Looked up from germline, CDR1 is SGHTA and CDR2 is FQGNSA. This CDR3 has 17 residues. V lost 5 bases, J lost 2 bases, and 11 bases stayed unmatched. The data originate from a study of blood T cell repertoires in COVID-19. This TCR was sampled from a woman in her thirties or forties who had recovered from COVID-19. The material sequenced was PBMCs or T cells enriched from blood (not recorded which). The V call is TRBV7-2, the J call TRBJ2-2, with 7 positions matching TRBD2. As DNA, the CDR3 is TGTGCCAGCAGCGTCCCGGGGCGGGAGTTAAACACCGGGGAGCTGTTTTTT. It is translated as CASSVPGRELNTGELFF.